These 30 T cell receptor beta chains were all obtained from the same sample, sequenced in a study of molecular identifiers for immune sequencing clone quantification. MiXCR, run by TCRdb on the PCR reads, gives a single entry per CDR3 protein. The data show under 600,000 distinct CDR3 sequences, with around a fifth seen just once and about 0.8% held by the top ten. Sequenced sample: naive CD8+ T cells from blood, with Jurkat cell RNA spiked in. Subset given: FACS-sorted CD8+CD4-CCR7+CD45RA+ naive T cells. All receptors derive from a human donor in good health. Some libraries in this study had Jurkat cell RNA spiked in.

Note on this clonotype: A much bigger clone sits one base away, suggesting this may be a read error. This chain uses TRBV6-1 with TRBJ2-7; 9 bases align to TRBD1. This CDR3 region has 13 residues. J gave up 6 bases and V 10 bases, and 10 bases lay outside the gene matches. From germline, CDR1 is MNHNS and CDR2 SASEGT. The CDR3 region has the DNA TGTGCCATCGAACAGACAGGGGGGGGCGAGCAGTACTTC. Encoded protein: CAIEQTGGGEQYF.

This clonotype came up many times. This chain joins TRBV6-5 and TRBJ1-4; D is unclear. The CDR3 extends over 18 amino acids. Trimming removed 2 bases from V and 0 bases from J, with 16 bases in between. The germline CDR1 and CDR2 sequences are MNHEY and SVGAGI. CDR3 region: CASSYASGGDATNEKLFF. CDR3 bases: TGTGCCAGCAGTTACGCGAGTGGCGGAGACGCAACTAATGAAAAACTGTTTTTT.

The chain combines TRBV7-6 with TRBJ1-1; possibly TRBD1 for D (6 bases). Germline loops: CDR1 SGHVS, CDR2 FNYEAQ. CDR3 length: 18 amino acids. The V end was cut by 0 bases, the J end by 5 bases, with 22 bases between. CDR3 in amino acids: CASSLASGGTKQGTEAFF. CDR3 DNA: TGTGCCAGCAGCTTAGCGTCCGGGGGAACAAAGCAGGGGACTGAAGCTTTCTTT.

This clonotype came up a few times. This CDR3 is CSARFITGESYEQYF. Here the CDR3 DNA reads TGCAGTGCTAGATTTATAACAGGGGAATCCTACGAGCAGTACTTC. The chain uses TRBV20-1 and TRBJ2-7; TRBD1 matches at 7 bases. The J segment lost 1 base and the V segment lost 2 bases, leaving 8 bases of the junction unmatched. Germline CDR1 reads DFQATT; CDR2 reads SNEGSKA (reference sequence). CDR3 size: 15 residues.

With regard to this clonotype: With a much larger clone just one base away, this may be a read error. The genes are TRBV4-1 and TRBJ1-5; a possible D gene is TRBD1 (6 bases). The CDR3 has 15 amino acids. Germline values: CDR1 MGHRA, CDR2 YSYEKL. The CDR3 sequence: CASSQGVQGDQSQHF. The CDR3, as DNA: TGCGCCAGCAGCCAAGGGGTACAGGGTGATCAGTCCCAGCATTTT.

This clonotype was counted a few times. The junction departs from the called germline gene at one end, perhaps through a read error. The CDR3 nucleotides read TGTGCCAGCAGCTTATTAGGGGTCACCACTGGAGCTTTCTTT. Its translation: CASSLLGVTTGAFF. V usage is TRBV7-9 and J usage is TRBJ1-1, with D tentatively TRBD1 (5 bases). Germline assignment: CDR1 SEHNR and CDR2 FQNEAQ (reference sequence). The CDR3 covers 14 residues.

V gene TRBV5-6 combines with J gene TRBJ2-3; D is undetermined. This CDR3 spans 17 amino acids. Germline loops: CDR1 SGHDT, CDR2 YYEEEE. V dropped 0 bases and J dropped 11 bases, with 25 bases sitting between them. The CDR3 loop reads CASSLAGWWGTVDVQYF. Here the CDR3 DNA reads TGTGCCAGCAGCTTGGCCGGGTGGTGGGGAACCGTTGACGTGCAGTATTTT.

Points on this clonotype: A read error is likely, as this CDR3 ends without the conserved phenylalanine or tryptophan. The chain employs TRBV4-3 and TRBJ2-7; D not resolved. Germline lookup yields CDR1 LGHNA and CDR2 YSLEER. This CDR3 is 13 amino acids long. V was pared by 1 base and J by 2 bases, with 6 bases between. Here the CDR3 DNA reads TGCGCCAGCAGCCAAGGAATTACCTACGAGCAGTACATC. This sequence encodes CASSQGITYEQYI.

This chain uses TRBV4-3 with TRBJ1-1; 11 nucleotides match TRBD1. The CDR3 runs to 20 residues. Germline trimming cut 4 bases from V and 1 base from J; bases unmatched to any gene: 17. Germline values: CDR1 LGHNA, CDR2 YSLEER. The CDR3 coding sequence is TGCGCCAGCAGCCGAGTGAAGAGTTGGACAGGGGGCGCGGAGAACACTGAAGCTTTCTTT. Protein product: CASSRVKSWTGGAENTEAFF.

This clonotype was seen repeatedly, ten times or more. The rearrangement joins TRBV11-2 to TRBJ1-1, with D hard to call. The CDR3 spans 13 residues. V lost 3 bases and J 4 bases, leaving 9 bases between the germline ends. Germline V gene lookup returns CDR1 SGHAT and CDR2 FQNNGV. This CDR3 reads CASSFSWGTEAFF. CDR3 sequence (DNA): TGTGCCAGCAGCTTCAGCTGGGGCACTGAAGCTTTCTTT.

The sample holds many counts of this clonotype. V gene TRBV4-3 combines with J gene TRBJ2-7; TRBD2 aligns across 9 bases. Unmatched junction bases numbered 7, after V lost 1 base and J lost 3 bases. The CDR3 consists of 16 residues. Per the germline V gene, CDR1 is LGHNA and CDR2 is YSLEER. CDR3 in amino acids: CASSQGLAGFNYEQYF. CDR3 coding DNA: TGCGCCAGCAGCCAAGGGCTAGCGGGGTTCAACTACGAGCAGTACTTC.

This clonotype was seen only a few times. This chain connects TRBV7-9 to TRBJ2-1; TRBD1 agrees at 7 bases. The V gene end was trimmed by 3 bases and the J gene end by 4 bases; junction bases not matched to a gene: 9. The CDR3 is made up of 16 amino acids. Germline CDR1 reads SEHNR; CDR2 reads FQNEAQ (reference sequence). CDR3 nucleotides: TGTGCCAGCAGCTTTACTACAGGGGACCGATACAATGAGCAGTTCTTC. Protein product: CASSFTTGDRYNEQFF.

The sample holds a few counts of this clonotype. V usage is TRBV3-1 and J usage is TRBJ1-1, with a weak D call TRBD1 (5 bases). Trimming removed 2 bases at V and 5 bases at J, with 21 bases between. The CDR3 is 17 residues long. CDR1 LGHDT and CDR2 YNNKEL come from the germline V gene (reference sequence). DNA of the CDR3: TGTGCCAGCAGCCAAATCGGGGGGACCGACCCAGATACTGAAGCTTTCTTT. Translating gives CASSQIGGTDPDTEAFF.

This clonotype was seen at least ten times. V usage is TRBV4-3 and J usage is TRBJ1-3, with D unclear. Germline V gene sequence: CDR1 LGHNA, CDR2 YSLEER. Trimming took off 2 bases at V and 0 bases at J, with 11 bases between the two ends. The CDR3 sequence is 16 residues long. CDR3 DNA: TGCGCCAGCAGCCAACTGGTATCTAGCTCTGGAAACACCATATATTTT. Its protein product is CASSQLVSSSGNTIYF.

Of note for this clonotype: This sequence may be a read error, since a much larger clone differs from it by one base. The chain links TRBV28 to TRBJ2-5; D not resolved. Per germline, CDR1 MDHEN and CDR2 SYDVKM. This CDR3 has 16 residues. CDR3 bases: TGTGCCAGCAGTTTGGTGCAGAGCCGTACCCAAGAGACCCAGTGCTTC. As protein: CASSLVQSRTQETQCF.

The chain joins TRBV7-9 to TRBJ2-7; D unresolved. The V end lost 5 bases, the J end lost 3 bases, and 20 bases lay between the germline ends. The CDR3 length is 16 residues. Germline CDR1 is SEHNR and CDR2 is FQNEAQ (reference sequence). CDR3 sequence (DNA): TGTGCCAGCAGCCGGATTCTTCCGAGTAGAGGCTACGAGCAGTACTTC. It codes for CASSRILPSRGYEQYF.

Note on this clonotype: A much larger clone is a single base away; this may be a read error. This chain connects TRBV7-9 to TRBJ2-4, with D unresolved. The CDR3 has 11 residues. From germline, CDR1 is SEHNR and CDR2 FQNEAQ (reference sequence). DNA for the CDR3: TGTGCCAGCAGCTATTCGTACATTCAGGACTTC. Translated: CASSYSYIQDF.

This clonotype came up many times. This rearrangement joins TRBV7-2 to TRBJ1-2; D gene unclear. Germline CDR1 reads SGHTA; CDR2 reads FQGNSA. Trimming stripped 1 base from V and 5 bases from J, with 8 bases between. There are 13 residues in the CDR3. CDR3 residues: CASSLGRWYGYTF. As DNA, the CDR3 is TGTGCCAGCAGCTTAGGTCGGTGGTATGGCTACACCTTC.

Of note for this clonotype: Mismatch with germline at one junction end may stem from a read error. The chain has TRBV23-1 and TRBJ2-1; possibly TRBD1 for D (5 bases). TRBV23-1 is assigned to the ORF class and has an uncertain function. CDR3 size: 17 residues. CDR3 residues: CASSHPSTTFCRGEQSF. The CDR3, as DNA: TGCGCCAGCAGTCATCCTTCTACTACCTTCTGTAGGGGTGAGCAGTCCTTC.

In the case of this clonotype: With a much larger clone just one base away, this may be a read error. The chain carries TRBV20-1 and TRBJ2-7; D perhaps matches TRBD1 (6 bases). V lost 0 bases, J lost 5 bases, and 14 bases lay in between. Germline CDR1 and CDR2: DFQATT and SNEGSKA (reference sequence). The CDR3 has 14 amino acids. In nucleotides, the CDR3 is TGCAGTGCTAGAGACCCCAACAGGGTAAACGAGCAGTACTTC. Amino acids: CSARDPNRVNEQYF.

This clonotype was counted ten times or more. The gene calls are TRBV12-3 or TRBV12-4 and TRBJ1-1; 7 bases match TRBD1. The V and J ends lost 6 bases and 3 bases, in that order; junction bases with no gene match: 4. CDR3 length equals 13 residues. The CDR3 protein is CASSATGDTEAFF. As DNA, the CDR3 is TGTGCCAGCAGCGCAACAGGGGACACTGAAGCTTTCTTT.

This clonotype was seen more than once but under ten times. In DNA form, the CDR3 reads TGCGCCAGCAGTGAGGACGGCAATTCACCCCTCCACTTT. This translates into CASSEDGNSPLHF. This rearrangement joins TRBV10-2 to TRBJ1-6; D unclear. Germline CDR1 WSHSY, CDR2 SAAADI. CDR3 length equals 13 residues. Trimming took off 2 bases at V and 7 bases at J, with 6 bases between the two ends.

This clonotype was picked up a small number of times. The chain's CDR3 is CAWSEGTSSYNEQFF. The CDR3 DNA is TGTGCCTGGAGTGAGGGTACGAGCTCCTACAATGAGCAGTTCTTC. The genes are TRBV30 and TRBJ2-1; D gene unclear. Trimming took off 1 base at V and 0 bases at J, with 10 bases between the two ends. Germline CDR1 and CDR2: GTSNPN and SVGIG (reference sequence). The CDR3 length is 15 residues. The variable domain in full, completed from reference TRBV30 and TRBJ2-1, reads SQTIHQWPATLVQPVGSPLSLECTVEGTSNPNLYWYRQAAGRGLQLLFYSVGIGQISSEVPQNLSASRPQDRQFILSSKKLLLSDSGFYLCAWSEGTSSYNEQFFGPGTRLTVL.

This clonotype was counted ten times or more. The gene calls are TRBV4-3 and TRBJ2-4; TRBD1 aligns across 7 bases. With V trimmed by 4 bases and J by 5 bases, 8 bases remained unmatched. CDR3 length equals 15 residues. Germline CDR1 and CDR2: LGHNA and YSLEER. The CDR3 region has the DNA TGCGCCAGCAGCCCCGACAGGGCCCTTGAAAACATTCAGTACTTC. It codes for CASSPDRALENIQYF.

This clonotype has more than one count but fewer than ten. This chain links TRBV12-3 or TRBV12-4 with TRBJ2-5; TRBD1 aligns across 7 bases. V was pared by 5 bases and J by 5 bases, with 8 bases of the junction left unmatched. The CDR3 extends over 14 amino acids. The CDR3 loop reads CASSLYRGEETQYF. The DNA for the CDR3 is TGTGCCAGCAGTCTCTACAGGGGAGAGGAGACCCAGTACTTC.

This clonotype was seen many times. The CDR3 loop is CASSPARDGFEQYF. In DNA form, the CDR3 reads TGCGCCAGCAGCCCGGCTAGAGACGGGTTCGAGCAGTACTTC. The J gene is TRBJ2-7, the V gene TRBV4-3, with D hard to call. The V and J ends lost 4 bases and 6 bases respectively, with 16 bases between them. The CDR3 consists of 14 residues. The germline gives CDR1 LGHNA, CDR2 YSLEER.

In this sample, this clonotype turned up many times. This rearrangement joins TRBV20-1 to TRBJ2-3; 9 bases fit TRBD1. The CDR3 covers 13 residues. From germline, CDR1 is DFQATT and CDR2 SNEGSKA (reference sequence). The V segment lost 6 bases and the J segment 6 bases; nucleotides outside the gene matches: 7. The CDR3 loop reads CSARTGAVDTQYF. The DNA for the CDR3 is TGCAGTGCCCGGACAGGGGCAGTTGATACGCAGTATTTT.

This clonotype was counted at least ten times. This chain links TRBV29-1 with TRBJ2-5; D is unclear. Germline V gene sequence: CDR1 SQVTM, CDR2 ANQGSEA. The CDR3 has 14 amino acids. Trimming stripped 2 bases from V and 5 bases from J, with 15 bases between. The CDR3, as DNA: TGCAGCGTTGAATCAGATCCGCCCCAGGAGACCCAGTACTTC. Its protein product is CSVESDPPQETQYF.

V usage is TRBV7-9 and J usage is TRBJ2-7; 9 bases line up with TRBD2. The CDR3 extends over 15 amino acids. V trimming: 4 bases; J trimming: 3 bases; junction bases outside the gene matches: 7. Germline-derived CDR1 and CDR2 are SEHNR and FQNEAQ (reference sequence). The CDR3 is CASSYPTSGDYEQYF. The DNA for the CDR3 is TGTGCCAGCAGCTATCCGACTAGCGGAGACTACGAGCAGTACTTC.

There are a few counts of this clonotype. This chain links TRBV19 with TRBJ1-4; D remains unclear. The germline V and J ends were trimmed by 1 base and 8 bases, with 8 bases remaining between them. The germline V gene encodes CDR1 LNHDA and CDR2 SQIVND (reference sequence). CDR3 length equals 13 residues. CDR3 region: CASSIGVGEKLFF. The CDR3 coding sequence is TGTGCCAGTAGTATAGGGGTAGGCGAAAAACTGTTTTTT. The whole variable domain, remainder taken from reference TRBV19 and TRBJ1-4, is DGGITQSPKYLFRKEGQNVTLSCEQNLNHDAMYWYRQDPGQGLRLIYYSQIVNDFQKGDIAEGYSVSREKKESFPLTVTSAQKNPTAFYLCASSIGVGEKLFFGSGTQLSVL.